Following are 10 T cell receptor beta chains from one sample sequenced in a study of metastatic and nonmetastatic thyroid tumors. TCRdb re-called the PCR reads via MiXCR. The table records over 30,000 clones, around 18% of them present only once. Thyroid surgery was performed in patients who had received no treatment beforehand. The sequenced material came from tumor tissue. These receptors came from a female donor with papillary thyroid cancer or a benign thyroid nodule (not recorded which). Some clones in this sample may be carry-over from other donors' samples.

This clone has a count of ten or more. In DNA form, the CDR3 reads TGTGCTAGTGGTTTGGGCACCCGGGGGCCGGACGAGCAGTACTTC. This sequence encodes CASGLGTRGPDEQYF. This chain uses TRBV12-5 with TRBJ2-7, with D possibly called TRBD1 or TRBD2 (6 bases each). Germline V gene data show CDR1 as LGHNT and CDR2 as FRNRAP. The CDR3 loop spans 15 amino acids. V was pared by 1 base and J by 5 bases, with 15 bases between. Supplemented by reference TRBV12-5 and TRBJ2-7, the full variable domain reads DARVTQTPRHKVTEMGQEVTMRCQPILGHNTVFWYRQTMMQGLELLAYFRNRAPLDDSGMPKDRFSAEMPDATLATLKIQPSEPRDSAVYFCASGLGTRGPDEQYFGPGTRLTVT.

This clone has at least ten counts. The chain has TRBV7-3 and TRBJ2-3; 10 bases fit TRBD2. Germline CDR1 SGHTA, CDR2 FQGTGA. CDR3 size: 14 residues. V lost 5 bases to trimming and J lost 6 bases; unmatched junction nucleotides: 5. For the CDR3, the DNA is TGTGCCAGCAGCGCGGGACTAGCGCCGGATACGCAGTATTTT. Amino acid sequence: CASSAGLAPDTQYF.

This clone was found many times. The sample contains more than one DNA sequence encoding this CDR3. This chain uses TRBV5-5 with TRBJ1-3; D possibly corresponds to TRBD1 (6 bases). The germline V gene has CDR1 SGHKS and CDR2 YYEKEE (reference sequence). Between the trimmed V and J ends, which lost 4 bases and 2 bases, there was a span of 10 bases. The CDR3 is made up of 14 amino acids. CDR3 DNA: TGTGCCAGCAGCGGACAGCAGCCTGGAAACACCATATATTTT. It encodes CASSGQQPGNTIYF.

V is TRBV12-3 or TRBV12-4 and J is TRBJ1-2; the D gene is possibly TRBD1 (6 bases). This CDR3 region has 16 residues. Trimming left V 6 bases short and J 3 bases short, with 20 bases between. Here the CDR3 reads CASSPLGLGGHYGYTF. DNA of the CDR3: TGTGCCAGCAGCCCCCTGGGGCTAGGGGGACACTATGGCTACACCTTC.

Judged by abundance, this clone is medium-sized (0.01 to 0.1%). The chain couples TRBV15 to TRBJ2-2; perhaps TRBD2 as D (5 bases). Germline V CDR1 and CDR2: LNHNV, YYDKDF (reference sequence). CDR3 length equals 16 residues. V was clipped by 1 base and J by 0 bases, with 9 bases between them. The CDR3 reads CATSRGGLANTGELFF. The CDR3 DNA follows: TGTGCCACCAGCAGAGGAGGACTTGCGAACACCGGGGAGCTGTTTTTT.

This clone qualifies as medium-sized. The CDR3 is CATQPKDGYTF. In DNA, the CDR3 is TGTGCCACCCAGCCGAAGGACGGCTACACCTTC. The chain carries TRBV11-3 and TRBJ1-2; D unresolved. Trimming stripped 10 bases from V and 8 bases from J, with 14 bases between. CDR3 length equals 11 residues. Germline lookup yields CDR1 SGHNT and CDR2 YENEEA. Full variable domain (outside the CDR3, taken from reference TRBV11-3 and TRBJ1-2): EAGVVQSPRYKIIEKKQPVAFWCNPISGHNTLYWYLQNLGQGPELLIRYENEEAVDDSQLPKDRFSAERLKGVDSTLKIQPAELGDSAVYLCATQPKDGYTFGSGTRLTVV.

This clone was seen only a few times. The V gene is TRBV6-1, the J gene TRBJ1-3; D ambiguous. Germline CDR1 reads MNHNS; CDR2 reads SASEGT. The CDR3 spans 14 residues. The ends were cut back, 8 bases at V and 0 bases at J, with 11 bases in the middle. CDR3 sequence reads: CASEGNTSGNTIYF. CDR3 nucleotide sequence: TGTGCCAGCGAGGGCAACACCTCTGGAAACACCATATATTTT.

This clone came up a few times. The J gene is TRBJ1-6, the V gene TRBV6-2 or TRBV6-3; D remains unclear. The V end lost 4 bases, the J end lost 10 bases, and 11 bases lay between the germline ends. This CDR3 spans 13 amino acids. CDR1 and CDR2 (germline): MNHEY, SVGEGT. CDR3 amino acids: CASSFQWRSPLHF. The CDR3, as DNA: TGTGCCAGCAGTTTTCAGTGGCGATCACCCCTCCACTTT.

CDR3 residues: CSARGKGGPVEQFF. The DNA for the CDR3 is TGCAGTGCTAGAGGGAAGGGGGGTCCCGTTGAGCAGTTCTTC. This rearrangement joins TRBV20-1 to TRBJ2-5; either TRBD1 or TRBD2 may supply D (6 bases each). The end of the DNA aligns better with TRBJ2-1, so the J call may be wrong. There are 14 residues in the CDR3. CDR1 DFQATT and CDR2 SNEGSKA come from the germline V gene (reference sequence).

A few counts support this clone. The rearrangement links TRBV6-1 to TRBJ2-7; a weak D match, TRBD2 (7 bases). The CDR3 extends over 14 amino acids. V was clipped by 5 bases and J by 4 bases, with 15 bases between them. The V gene's germline CDR1 is MNHNS and CDR2 SASEGT. Here the CDR3 reads CASSWGAGEYEQYF. CDR3 nucleotide sequence: TGTGCCAGCAGTTGGGGGGCGGGAGAATACGAGCAGTACTTC.